There are a few counts of the clone carrying this T cell receptor (beta chain). The CDR3 totals 21 residues. Assay used: immunoSEQ multiplex PCR; TCRdb lists only in-frame clones, some missing. The table includes roughly 87,000 clones, around four fifths detected once. Time point defined: after dendritic cell vaccination, including at tumor progression/relapse. These data come from a study of glioma-infiltrating T cells after dendritic cell vaccination. The sequencing used blood, collected after dendritic cell vaccination. This chain links TRBV21-1 with TRBJ1-2; the table's D call of TRBD1 was not tested on the DNA. TRBV21-1 is described as a pseudogene. The sequence was collected from a human donor with glioblastoma. CDR3 sequence reads: CASSKAGTSGTVRTSNYGYTF. The CDR3 region has the DNA TGTGCCAGCAGCAAAGCGGGGACCTCTGGGACAGTAAGGACCTCTAACTATGGCTACACCTTC.